The 10 T cell receptor beta chains given below trace back to one sample, sequenced in a study of shared clonotypes between healthy human individuals. Profiling relied on immunoSEQ multiplex PCR, and the TCRdb table lists in-frame clones only, not all of them. The sample has about 1.9 million clones, 85% to 95% seen once. Positively selected for CCR7, the CD45RO-negative cells used as naive CD8 cells excluded terminally differentiated effector memory CD45RA+ cells. Source material: naive CD8+ T cells from PBMCs. These receptors all come from a man aged 18 to 30 in good health. Some clones in this sample may be carry-over from other donors' samples.

As for this clone: The same CDR3 also results from other DNA sequences found in this sample. The chain links TRBV5-1 to TRBJ2-1; TRBD2 aligns across 9 bases. Germline CDR1 SGHRS, CDR2 YFSETQ. V trimming: 0 bases; J trimming: 4 bases; junction bases outside the gene matches: 2. This CDR3 is 15 amino acids long. The DNA of the CDR3 is TGCGCCAGCAGCTTGGCTAGCGGGATATACAATGAGCAGTTCTTC. It yields the protein CASSLASGIYNEQFF. The variable domain in full, with the rest retrieved from reference TRBV5-1 and TRBJ2-1, is KAGVTQTPRYLIKTRGQQVTLSCSPISGHRSVSWYQQTPGQGLQFLFEYFSETQRNKGNFPGRFSGRQFSNSRSEMNVSTLELGDSALYLCASSLASGIYNEQFFGPGTRLTVL.

V is TRBV5-4 and J is TRBJ1-4; 7 nucleotides match TRBD1. Germline values: CDR1 SGHNT, CDR2 YYREEE (reference sequence). J gave up 2 bases and V 4 bases, and 8 bases lay outside the gene matches. This CDR3 has 16 residues. The CDR3 protein is CASSIRQGWTNEKLFF. In DNA form, the CDR3 reads TGTGCCAGCAGCATCCGACAGGGATGGACTAATGAAAAACTGTTTTTT.

DNA of the CDR3: TGTGCCAGCAGTGAGACAGGGGAAGGTCCCCAAGGAAGAGAGACCCAGTACTTC. Encoded protein: CASSETGEGPQGRETQYF. This chain joins TRBV6-7 and TRBJ2-5; 8 bases are shared with TRBD1. TRBV6-7 falls under the ORF class, with uncertain function. Trimming removed 5 bases from V and 4 bases from J; junction bases left unmatched: 18. CDR3 length: 18 residues.

The J gene is TRBJ1-5, the V gene TRBV7-9; TRBD1 agrees at 9 bases. From germline, CDR1 is SEHNR and CDR2 FQNEAQ (reference sequence). The junction had 11 bases not matched to a gene; V was cut back by 5 bases and J by 0 bases. The CDR3 covers 18 residues. The CDR3 coding sequence is TGTGCCAGCAGCCGCCGGGACAGGGCCTTTGTTAGCAATCAGCCCCAGCATTTT. This gives the protein CASSRRDRAFVSNQPQHF. The full variable domain, in which reference TRBV7-9 and TRBJ1-5 provide the parts outside the CDR3, is DTGVSQNPRHKITKRGQNVTFRCDPISEHNRLYWYRQTLGQGPEFLTYFQNEAQLEKSRLLSDRFSAERPKGSFSTLEIQRTEQGDSAMYLCASSRRDRAFVSNQPQHFGDGTRLSIL.

This chain links TRBV29-1 with TRBJ2-7; D might be TRBD2 (5 bases). CDR3 length equals 15 residues. The germline CDR1 and CDR2 sequences are SQVTM and ANQGSEA. V lost 3 bases to trimming and J lost 2 bases, with 17 bases between them. This chain's CDR3 is CSVDTGVGLAYEQYF. CDR3 DNA sequence: TGCAGCGTTGACACCGGGGTGGGGTTGGCCTACGAGCAGTACTTC.

The chain recombines TRBV5-1 with TRBJ2-7; D not resolved. This CDR3 is built from 15 residues. CDR1 and CDR2 from the germline V gene are SGHRS and YFSETQ. Trimming shortened V by 1 base and J by 12 bases, and 23 bases separated the two germline ends. In nucleotides, the CDR3 is TGCGCCAGCAGCTTGAGTGGGCGCCAAGGCAGTAACTTGTACTTC. Its translation: CASSLSGRQGSNLYF.

The V call is TRBV11-3, the J call TRBJ2-1, with D possibly TRBD2 on 5 matching bases. V was shortened by 4 bases and J by 2 bases, with 12 bases between the two germline ends. CDR1 is SGHNT and CDR2 is YENEEA in the germline V gene. This CDR3 region has 15 residues. The CDR3 nucleotides are TGTGCCAGCAGCTCCAGCGGCCTCCCCTACAATGAGCAGTTCTTC. Amino acids: CASSSSGLPYNEQFF.

The chain uses TRBV6-5 and TRBJ2-5, with D possibly matching TRBD1 (5 bases). Germline CDR1 is MNHEY and CDR2 is SVGAGI. This CDR3 has 13 amino acids. V was pared by 1 base and J by 9 bases, with 12 bases between. CDR3 in DNA: TGTGCCAGCAGTTACTACAACCAAGGGGCCCAGTACTTC. Translation: CASSYYNQGAQYF.

V and J are TRBV30 and TRBJ1-5; the D is unclear. Per the germline V gene, CDR1 is GTSNPN and CDR2 is SVGIG (reference sequence). This CDR3 is built from 13 residues. V was clipped by 3 bases and J by 3 bases, with 9 bases between them. As DNA, the CDR3 is TGTGCCTGGAGCCACGGAACCAATCAGCCCCAGCATTTT. Translated: CAWSHGTNQPQHF.

The chain couples TRBV25-1 to TRBJ1-5; D unresolved. Germline V gene lookup returns CDR1 MGHDK and CDR2 SYGVNS. The CDR3 is 12 residues long. Deletions cut 4 bases from V and 6 bases from J, with 7 bases between. CDR3 coding DNA: TGTGCCAGCAGTGGACTGGGTCAGCCCCAGCATTTT. This encodes CASSGLGQPQHF. The complete variable domain, with remaining parts taken from reference TRBV25-1 and TRBJ1-5, reads EADIYQTPRYLVIGTGKKITLECSQTMGHDKMYWYQQDPGMELHLIHYSYGVNSTEKGDLSSESTVSRIRTEHFPLTLESARPSHTSQYLCASSGLGQPQHFGDGTRLSIL.